This T cell receptor beta chain was captured by sequencing in a study of identical twins. Worth noting for this clonotype: The target antigen is unknown.

Study results and limitations: Conclusions came from cross-sectional statistical analysis, not from following the same donors. Low generation-probability sequences were in excess among twin-shared out-of-frame alpha sequences. A partial confounding effect on zero-insertion analyses could come from invariant MAIT and iNKT cells.

TCRdb analysed the 5' RACE reads with MiXCR anew, one entry per CDR3 protein. Of 460,000 or so distinct CDR3 sequences listed, 14% are singletons. The same sample was also studied in work on yellow fever vaccine responses in identical twins.

Sample: CD4+ T cells sorted from blood. The source is a young woman in good health.

DNA for the CDR3: TGTGCCAGCAGCCGACGCGCGGGGGGGCCCACCGGGGAGCTGTTTTTT. It codes for CASSRRAGGPTGELFF. The chain joins TRBV14 to TRBJ2-2, with TRBD2 identical over 9 bases. The V gene's germline CDR1 is SGHDN and CDR2 FVKESK. The CDR3 is made up of 16 amino acids. The V and J ends lost 4 bases and 4 bases, in that order; junction bases with no gene match: 7.